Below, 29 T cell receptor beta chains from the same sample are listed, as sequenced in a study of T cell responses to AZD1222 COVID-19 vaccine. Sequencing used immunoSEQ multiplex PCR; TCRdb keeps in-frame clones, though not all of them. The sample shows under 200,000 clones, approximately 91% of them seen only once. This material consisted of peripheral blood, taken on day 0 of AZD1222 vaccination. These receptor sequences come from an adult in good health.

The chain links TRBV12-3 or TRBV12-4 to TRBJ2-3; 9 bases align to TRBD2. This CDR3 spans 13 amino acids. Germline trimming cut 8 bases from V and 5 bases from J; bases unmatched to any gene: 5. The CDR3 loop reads CASLLAGLDTQYF. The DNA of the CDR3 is TGTGCCAGCCTGCTAGCGGGGTTAGATACGCAGTATTTT.

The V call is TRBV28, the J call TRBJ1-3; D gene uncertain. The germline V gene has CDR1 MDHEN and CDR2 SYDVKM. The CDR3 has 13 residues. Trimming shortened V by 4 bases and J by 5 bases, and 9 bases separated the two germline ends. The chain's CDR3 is CASSSIPRNTIYF. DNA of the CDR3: TGTGCCAGCAGTTCCATCCCCAGAAACACCATATATTTT.

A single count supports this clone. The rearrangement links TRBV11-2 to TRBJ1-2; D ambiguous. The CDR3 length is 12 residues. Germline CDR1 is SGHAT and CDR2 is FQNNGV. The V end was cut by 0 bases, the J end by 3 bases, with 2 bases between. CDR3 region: CASSLDYYGYTF. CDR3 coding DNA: TGTGCCAGCAGCTTAGACTACTATGGCTACACCTTC.

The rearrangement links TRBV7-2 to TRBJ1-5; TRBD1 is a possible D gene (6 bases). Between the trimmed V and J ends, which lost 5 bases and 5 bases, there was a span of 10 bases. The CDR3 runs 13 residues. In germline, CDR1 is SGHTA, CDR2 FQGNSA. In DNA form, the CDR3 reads TGTGCCAGCAGCATCAGGGGCGATCAGCCCCAGCATTTT. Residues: CASSIRGDQPQHF.

CDR3 sequence (DNA): TGTGCCATCAGTGAAATACTGCGCGGGGAGCTGTTTTTT. Amino acids: CAISEILRGELFF. This rearrangement joins TRBV10-3 to TRBJ2-2, with no clear D. Deletions cut 3 bases from V and 7 bases from J, with 9 bases between. The CDR3 covers 13 residues. In germline, CDR1 is ENHRY, CDR2 SYGVKD.

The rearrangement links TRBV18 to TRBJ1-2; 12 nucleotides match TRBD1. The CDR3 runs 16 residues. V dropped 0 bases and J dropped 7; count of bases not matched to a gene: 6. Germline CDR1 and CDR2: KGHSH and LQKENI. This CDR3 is CASSPPGQGAFGGYTF. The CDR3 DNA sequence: TGTGCCAGCTCACCACCGGGACAGGGGGCGTTTGGTGGCTACACCTTC.

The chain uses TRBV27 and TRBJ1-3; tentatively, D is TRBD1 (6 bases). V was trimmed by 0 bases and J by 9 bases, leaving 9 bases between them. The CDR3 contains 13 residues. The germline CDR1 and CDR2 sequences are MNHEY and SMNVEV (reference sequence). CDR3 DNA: TGTGCCAGCAGTTTATCGAGGGGGAGCACCATATATTTT. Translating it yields CASSLSRGSTIYF.

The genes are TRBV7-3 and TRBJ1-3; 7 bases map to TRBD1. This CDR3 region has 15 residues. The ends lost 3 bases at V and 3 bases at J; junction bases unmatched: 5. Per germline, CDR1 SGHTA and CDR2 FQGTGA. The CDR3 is CASSLEGGRGNTIYF. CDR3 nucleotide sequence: TGTGCCAGCAGCTTGGAAGGGGGCCGTGGAAACACCATATATTTT.

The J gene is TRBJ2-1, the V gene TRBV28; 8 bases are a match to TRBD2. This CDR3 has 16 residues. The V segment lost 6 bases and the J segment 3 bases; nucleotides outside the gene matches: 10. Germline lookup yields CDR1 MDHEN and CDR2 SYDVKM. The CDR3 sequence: CASRVVGLAGYNEQFF. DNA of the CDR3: TGTGCCAGCAGGGTAGTCGGGCTAGCGGGCTACAATGAGCAGTTCTTC.

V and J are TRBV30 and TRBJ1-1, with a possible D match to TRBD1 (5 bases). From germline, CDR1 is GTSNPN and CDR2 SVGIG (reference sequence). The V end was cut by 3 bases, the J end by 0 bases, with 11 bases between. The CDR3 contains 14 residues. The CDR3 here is CAWSAGRMNTEAFF. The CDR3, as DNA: TGTGCCTGGAGCGCGGGACGGATGAACACTGAAGCTTTCTTT.

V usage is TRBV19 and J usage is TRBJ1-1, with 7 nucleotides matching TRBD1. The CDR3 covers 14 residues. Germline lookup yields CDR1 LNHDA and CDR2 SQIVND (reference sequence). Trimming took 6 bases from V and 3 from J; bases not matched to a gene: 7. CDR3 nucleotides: TGTGCCAGTAGCCCAACAGGGGTGGACACTGAAGCTTTCTTT. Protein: CASSPTGVDTEAFF.

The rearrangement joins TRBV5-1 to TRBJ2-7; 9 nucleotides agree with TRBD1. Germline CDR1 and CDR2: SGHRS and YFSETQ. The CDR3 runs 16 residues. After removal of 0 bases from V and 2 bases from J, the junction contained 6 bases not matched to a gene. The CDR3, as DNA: TGCGCCAGCAGCTTGGCCGGGACAGGGTGGACCTACGAGCAGTACTTC. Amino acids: CASSLAGTGWTYEQYF.

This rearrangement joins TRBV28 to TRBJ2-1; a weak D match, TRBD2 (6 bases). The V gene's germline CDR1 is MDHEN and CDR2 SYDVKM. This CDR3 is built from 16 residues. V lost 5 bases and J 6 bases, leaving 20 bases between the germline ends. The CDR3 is CASSQWSSGAGNEQFF. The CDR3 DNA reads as TGTGCCAGCAGTCAGTGGAGTAGCGGAGCTGGCAATGAGCAGTTCTTC. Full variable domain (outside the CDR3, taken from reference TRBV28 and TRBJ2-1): DVKVTQSSRYLVKRTGEKVFLECVQDMDHENMFWYRQDPGLGLRLIYFSYDVKMKEKGDIPEGYSVSREKKERFSLILESASTNQTSMYLCASSQWSSGAGNEQFFGPGTRLTVL.

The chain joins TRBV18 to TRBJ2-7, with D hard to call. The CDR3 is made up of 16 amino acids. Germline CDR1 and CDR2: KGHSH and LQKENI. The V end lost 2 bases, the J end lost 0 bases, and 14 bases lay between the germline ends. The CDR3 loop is CASSPRVERFSYEQYF. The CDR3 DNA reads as TGTGCCAGCTCACCAAGGGTGGAGAGATTCTCCTACGAGCAGTACTTC.

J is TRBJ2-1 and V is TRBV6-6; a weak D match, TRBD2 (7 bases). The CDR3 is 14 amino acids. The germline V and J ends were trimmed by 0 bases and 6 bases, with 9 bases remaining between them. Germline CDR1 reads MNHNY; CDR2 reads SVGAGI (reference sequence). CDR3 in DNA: TGTGCCAGCAGTTACTCGAGGGGGGGCAATGAGCAGTTCTTC. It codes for CASSYSRGGNEQFF.

CDR3 sequence reads: CASSVGQSPPNSPLHF. The CDR3 DNA sequence: TGTGCCAGCAGCGTTGGACAGTCTCCCCCAAATTCACCCCTCCACTTT. The V and J genes are TRBV9 and TRBJ1-6, with a weak D call TRBD1 (6 bases). The germline CDR1 and CDR2 sequences are SGDLS and YYNGEE. The V end was cut by 2 bases, the J end by 7 bases, with 16 bases between. This CDR3 contains 16 residues.

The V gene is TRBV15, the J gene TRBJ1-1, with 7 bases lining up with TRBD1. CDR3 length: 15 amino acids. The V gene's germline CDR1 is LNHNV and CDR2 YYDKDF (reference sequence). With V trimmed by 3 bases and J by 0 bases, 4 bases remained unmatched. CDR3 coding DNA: TGTGCCACCAGCAGGAAGGGACAGATGAACACTGAAGCTTTCTTT. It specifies CATSRKGQMNTEAFF.

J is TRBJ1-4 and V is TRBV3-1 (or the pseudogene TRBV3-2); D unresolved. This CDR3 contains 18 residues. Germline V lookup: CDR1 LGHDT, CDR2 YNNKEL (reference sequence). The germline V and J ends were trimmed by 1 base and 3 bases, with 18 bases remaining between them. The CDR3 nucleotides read TGTGCCAGCAGCCAAGGGGAGAACAGCCTCACGGCTAATGAAAAACTGTTTTTT. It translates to CASSQGENSLTANEKLFF.

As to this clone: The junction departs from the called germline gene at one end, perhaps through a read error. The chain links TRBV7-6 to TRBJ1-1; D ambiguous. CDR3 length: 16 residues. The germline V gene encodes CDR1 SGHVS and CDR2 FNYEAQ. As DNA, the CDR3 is TGTGCCGGCAGCTTATCTAGACCGACCGCGAACACTGAAGCTTTCTTT. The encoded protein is CAGSLSRPTANTEAFF. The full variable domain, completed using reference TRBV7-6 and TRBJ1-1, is GAGVSQSPRYKVTKRGQDVALRCDPISGHVSLYWYRQALGQGPEFLTYFNYEAQQDKSGLPNDRFSAERPEGSISTLTIQRTEQRDSAMYRCAGSLSRPTANTEAFFGQGTRLTVV.

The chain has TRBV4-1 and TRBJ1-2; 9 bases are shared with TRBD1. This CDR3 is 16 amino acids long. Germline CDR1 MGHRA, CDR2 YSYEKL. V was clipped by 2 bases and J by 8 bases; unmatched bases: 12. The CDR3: CASSQSLLPGQGGYTF. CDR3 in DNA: TGCGCCAGCAGCCAAAGCTTATTGCCGGGACAGGGAGGCTACACCTTC.

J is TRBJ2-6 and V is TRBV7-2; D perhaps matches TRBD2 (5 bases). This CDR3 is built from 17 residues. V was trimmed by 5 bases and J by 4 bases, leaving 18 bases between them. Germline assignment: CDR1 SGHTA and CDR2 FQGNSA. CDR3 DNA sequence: TGTGCCAGCAGCCCACGGACGACTAAAGCCGGGGCCAACGTCCTGACTTTC. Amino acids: CASSPRTTKAGANVLTF. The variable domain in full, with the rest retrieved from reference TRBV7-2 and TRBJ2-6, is GAGVSQSPSNKVTEKGKDVELRCDPISGHTALYWYRQSLGQGLEFLIYFQGNSAPDKSGLPSDRFSAERTGGSVSTLTIQRTQQEDSAVYLCASSPRTTKAGANVLTFGAGSRLTVL.

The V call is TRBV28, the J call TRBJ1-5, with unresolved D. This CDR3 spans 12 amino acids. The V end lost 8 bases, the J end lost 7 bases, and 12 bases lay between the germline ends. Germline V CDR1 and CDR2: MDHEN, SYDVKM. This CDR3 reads CASVRALQPQHF. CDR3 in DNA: TGTGCCAGCGTAAGGGCACTGCAGCCCCAGCATTTT.

Written as DNA, the CDR3 is TGTGCCAGCAGCCTCGAGACACCGAATCAGCCCCAGCATTTT. It codes for CASSLETPNQPQHF. The rearrangement uses TRBV5-4 and TRBJ1-5; D is unclear. There are 14 residues in the CDR3. Germline CDR1 is SGHNT and CDR2 is YYREEE (reference sequence). Trimming took 4 bases from V and 4 from J, leaving 12 bases between them. The full variable domain, in which reference TRBV5-4 and TRBJ1-5 provide the parts outside the CDR3, is ETGVTQSPTHLIKTRGQQVTLRCSSQSGHNTVSWYQQALGQGPQFIFQYYREEENGRGNFPPRFSGLQFPNYSSELNVNALELDDSALYLCASSLETPNQPQHFGDGTRLSIL.

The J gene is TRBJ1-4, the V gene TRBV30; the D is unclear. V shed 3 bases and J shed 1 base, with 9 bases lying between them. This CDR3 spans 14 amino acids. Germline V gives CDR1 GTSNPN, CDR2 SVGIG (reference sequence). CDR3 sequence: CAWRRRGTNEKLFF. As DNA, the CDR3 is TGTGCCTGGAGGAGAAGAGGAACTAATGAAAAACTGTTTTTT.

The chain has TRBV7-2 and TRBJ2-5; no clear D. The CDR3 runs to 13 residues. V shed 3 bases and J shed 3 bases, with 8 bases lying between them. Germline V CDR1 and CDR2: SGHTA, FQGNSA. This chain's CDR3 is CASSLGLEETQYF. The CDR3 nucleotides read TGTGCCAGCAGCTTGGGCTTAGAAGAGACCCAGTACTTC.

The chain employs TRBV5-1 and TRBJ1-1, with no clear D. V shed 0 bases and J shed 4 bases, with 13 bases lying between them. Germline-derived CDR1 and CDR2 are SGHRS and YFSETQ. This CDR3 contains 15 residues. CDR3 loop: CASSLEQTKSTEAFF. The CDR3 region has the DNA TGCGCCAGCAGCTTGGAACAGACCAAGAGCACTGAAGCTTTCTTT.

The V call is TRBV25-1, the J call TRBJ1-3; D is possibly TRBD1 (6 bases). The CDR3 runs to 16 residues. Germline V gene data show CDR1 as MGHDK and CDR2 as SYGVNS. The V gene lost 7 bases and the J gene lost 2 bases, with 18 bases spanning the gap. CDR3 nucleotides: TGTGCCAGCACCGCAACAGGGCGCGGAACTGGAAACACCATATATTTT. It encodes CASTATGRGTGNTIYF.

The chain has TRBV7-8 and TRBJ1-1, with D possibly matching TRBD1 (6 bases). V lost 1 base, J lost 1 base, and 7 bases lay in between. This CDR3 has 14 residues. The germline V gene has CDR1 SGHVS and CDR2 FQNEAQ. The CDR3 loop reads CASSLGTANTEAFF. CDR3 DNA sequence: TGTGCCAGCAGCTTAGGGACAGCGAACACTGAAGCTTTCTTT.

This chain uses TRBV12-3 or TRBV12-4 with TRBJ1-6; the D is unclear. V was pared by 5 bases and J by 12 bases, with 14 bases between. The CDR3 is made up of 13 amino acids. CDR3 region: CASSPRNLLPLHF. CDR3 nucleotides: TGTGCCAGCAGTCCCCGAAACTTGTTACCCCTCCACTTT.